The present entry profiles one TCR beta chain with its context. No antigen is known for it. Base qualities are not at hand, and no much larger clone is one base apart. The treatment or condition label on this specimen signifies: roughly nine-day PBMC culture with coronavirus spike peptide pools or control peptides (ViraFEST assay). To expand antigen-specific T cells with peptide pools and then pick out the expanded clonotypes through TCR sequencing, the study relied on the ViraFEST assay. The positive SARS-CoV-2 PCR tests of the convalescent patients were dated from March to December 2020, before the Alpha, Beta and Delta variants emerged in the United States. Each well held more than 1.5 million PBMCs cultured in IMDM containing approximately 5% human AB serum and approximately 9.8 IU/ml IL-2, with 10 ug/ml peptide pools added. On days 3 and 7, half of the culture medium was replaced with fresh IL-2-containing medium. CD4+ T cells were isolated after less than twelve days of culture through negative selection using the EasySep CD4+ T cell isolation kit. Ficoll-Paque Plus gradient centrifugation was used to isolate PBMCs from whole blood, and the isolated PBMCs were then either used fresh or cryopreserved at -140C. Culture conditions were generally each tested in triplicate wells.

The entry originates in a study of vaccination and CD4 T cells after COVID-19 (dated 2022 in TCRdb). About the full investigation: Convalescent patients had a positive SARS-CoV-2 result on nasal swab PCR, and of these patients, several had mild disease and one had severe disease. In the convalescent cohort there were six males and four females, among whom were two Hispanic individuals, seven Caucasians, two Asians and one multiracial person. Each participant got two doses of either the Pfizer-BioNTech BNT162b2 vaccine (n=8) or the Moderna mRNA-1273 vaccine (n=2). Post-COVID blood samples from convalescent patients were collected a median of about 100 days after diagnosis, with a range of roughly 35 to 180 days. Post-vaccine blood samples were obtained a median of around 74 days after the second vaccine dose, with a range of 14 to 241 days. Culture stimuli were overlapping spike peptide pools from SARS-CoV-2 and from the common cold coronaviruses HCoV-NL63, HCoV-OC43 and HCoV-229E. Control cultures used a CEFX viral epitope pool as positive control, an HIV-1 Nef peptide pool as negative control, or no peptide. The spike-specific CD4+ TCR repertoire was compared before and after mRNA vaccination in approximately 9 COVID-19 convalescent patients and a few infection-naive healthy vaccine recipients.

The full study reports these points: Among convalescent patients, a median about 86% of the SARS-CoV-2-reactive clones seen after vaccination appeared only after vaccination, which suggests priming specific to the vaccine. In convalescent patients, nearly all vaccine-specific clones (304 of 307) were found to be mono-reactive for SARS-CoV-2 spike rather than cross-reactive with common cold coronaviruses. The median number of SARS-CoV-2-reactive clonotypes rose from around 20 after infection to some 37 after vaccination, but the change was not significant. The number of convalescent patients in the study was relatively small, and the study did not examine early timepoints following natural infection.

Libraries were made using PCR. TCR sequencing of DNA from cultured CD4+ T cells used the Oncomine TCR Beta short-read assay at the Johns Hopkins FTIC core. Genomic DNA was extracted from the cultured CD4+ T cells with the QIAamp micro DNA kit. Oncomine TCR Beta libraries from cultured CD4+ T cells were pooled with unique dual indexes and sequenced on an Illumina iSeq 100. Per the original workflow: Non-productive sequences were filtered out, and CDR3s that did not start with C, did not end with F or W, or were shorter than 7 amino acids were discarded. Antigen-specific clonotypes were identified with the MANAFEST web application by comparing peptide-stimulated wells with reference and other culture wells. Positive clones required FDR below 0.05, an odds ratio above 5, and productive frequency above 0.1% in at least two of three replicate wells. Cross-reactive clonotypes were defined as significantly expanded in both SARS-CoV-2 spike wells and at least one common cold coronavirus spike condition. Similarity between CDR3 sequences was evaluated in R version 3.6.1 using Levenshtein distances (stringdist) and unrooted phylogenetic trees (ape). TCRdb applied fastp at Q25 and MiXCR to the public reads, then kept only in-frame beta chains. Rows with a matching CDR3 protein are joined into one entry that keeps the most common DNA and genes. The V and J calls here are based on TCRdb, not the publication. This sample is represented by some 10,000 distinct CDR3 sequences; roughly 64% of them were singletons. The top ten clones comprise approximately 35% of the sample.

V trim: 6 bases; J trim: 1 base; unmatched bases: 8. The CDR3, from cysteine to phenylalanine, totals 14 residues. The sequence is cut down to CDR3 DNA, 42 bases in frame from base 1. CDR1 DFQATT and CDR2 SNEGSKA were looked up in the germline V gene (reference sequence). Sequencing was carried out using CD4+ T cells from blood, cultured in vitro. The TCR was taken from a human donor who had recovered from COVID-19. In this chain, TRBV20-1 is recombined with TRBJ1-1; 7 central bases correspond to TRBD1. The sequence in DNA is TGCAGTGCCCTAGGGGGCTTCTCGAACACTGAAGCTTTCTTT. It translates to CSALGGFSNTEAFF.